The next 25 T cell receptor beta chains were all read from a single sample in a study of cytomegalovirus exposure and HLA in healthy donors. The PCR used 60 Vbeta and 13 Jbeta primers. Method: immunoSEQ multiplex PCR; TCRdb's copy keeps in-frame clones and lacks some. The repertoire holds approximately 150,000 clones, with approximately 80% as singletons. Source material: PBMCs. The receptor set was obtained from a woman between 55 and 75 years old in good health and CMV-seropositive.

The rearrangement links TRBV30 to TRBJ1-4; D is perhaps TRBD1 (5 bases). Trimming took 0 bases from V and 8 from J, leaving 16 bases between them. From germline, CDR1 is GTSNPN and CDR2 SVGIG (reference sequence). The CDR3 runs to 15 residues. CDR3 in DNA: TGTGCCTGGAGTGTACCGGGCCGCAGGGTGGAAAAACTGTTTTTT. The encoded protein is CAWSVPGRRVEKLFF.

This chain joins TRBV28 and TRBJ2-7; 8 bases are a match to TRBD2. The CDR3 contains 15 residues. Germline V gene lookup returns CDR1 MDHEN and CDR2 SYDVKM. Trimming cost V 6 bases and J 5 bases; bases outside gene matches: 12. CDR3 region: CASSRTGTSANEQYF. The CDR3 bases are TGTGCCAGCAGCAGGACCGGGACTAGTGCCAACGAGCAGTACTTC.

This chain uses TRBV28 with TRBJ2-7; no definite D call. V lost 2 bases, J lost 3 bases, and 5 bases lay in between. The V gene's germline CDR1 is MDHEN and CDR2 SYDVKM. The CDR3 extends over 12 amino acids. The CDR3 region is CASSLSLYEQYF. CDR3 in DNA: TGTGCCAGCAGTTTAAGCCTCTACGAGCAGTACTTC.

This clone was observed a few times. The CDR3 sequence: CASSMGSAYEQYF. Here the CDR3 DNA reads TGTGCCAGTAGTATGGGCAGTGCCTACGAGCAGTACTTC. The chain links TRBV19 to TRBJ2-7, with D unclear. From germline, CDR1 is LNHDA and CDR2 SQIVND (reference sequence). The V and J ends lost 3 bases and 2 bases respectively, with 8 bases between them. This CDR3 is built from 13 residues.

This chain uses TRBV5-4 with TRBJ1-1; D unclear. Trimming took 5 bases from V and 4 from J, leaving 15 bases between them. CDR1 SGHNT and CDR2 YYREEE come from the germline V gene (reference sequence). This CDR3 region has 14 residues. The CDR3 DNA is TGTGCCAGCAGAACCCGGAAGGAGGTCACTGAAGCTTTCTTT. Translating it yields CASRTRKEVTEAFF.

The count of this clone is one. The V and J genes are TRBV28 and TRBJ2-5, with 15 nucleotides matching TRBD2. V gave up 3 bases and J gave up 4 bases; unmatched junction bases: 12. The CDR3 length is 19 residues. Germline CDR1 and CDR2: MDHEN and SYDVKM. CDR3 DNA sequence: TGTGCCAGCAGTTTCCCCGGGACTAGCGGGAGGATGGGGCCAGAGACCCAGTACTTC. Translated, it gives CASSFPGTSGRMGPETQYF.

The V and J genes are TRBV14 and TRBJ2-3; tentatively, D is TRBD2 (5 bases). This CDR3 region has 13 residues. Germline lookup yields CDR1 SGHDN and CDR2 FVKESK. Between the trimmed V and J ends, which lost 0 bases and 5 bases, there was a span of 6 bases. Written as DNA, the CDR3 is TGTGCCAGCAGCCAAGATCGGGGAGATACGCAGTATTTT. Protein sequence: CASSQDRGDTQYF.

In DNA, the CDR3 is TGTGCCAGCAGCTTCGGGGATGAGCAGTTCTTC. Translation gives CASSFGDEQFF. The rearrangement uses TRBV5-4 and TRBJ2-1; D possibly corresponds to TRBD2 (5 bases). Per germline, CDR1 SGHNT and CDR2 YYREEE (reference sequence). This CDR3 region has 11 residues. V gave up 2 bases and J gave up 8 bases, with 5 bases separating them.

This clone was counted a single time. The rearrangement uses TRBV7-2 and TRBJ1-3, with TRBD1 matching over 7 bases. CDR3 size: 15 residues. Germline V gene data show CDR1 as SGHTA and CDR2 as FQGNSA. V was clipped by 6 bases and J by 1 base; unmatched bases: 6. CDR3 loop: CASSRQGLSGNTIYF. As DNA, the CDR3 is TGTGCCAGCAGTCGACAGGGTCTTTCTGGAAACACCATATATTTT.

The chain recombines TRBV9 with TRBJ2-7; 7 positions match TRBD1. The germline V gene has CDR1 SGDLS and CDR2 YYNGEE. Losses at the gene ends were 0 bases for V and 7 bases for J; bases not matched to a gene: 10. This CDR3 comprises 15 residues. The CDR3: CASSVGFDRVREQYF. The CDR3 DNA reads TGTGCCAGCAGCGTAGGGTTCGACAGGGTCAGAGAGCAGTACTTC.

The sample holds one count of this clone. The CDR3 nucleotides are TGTGCCAGCAGTTTAGGGGGACAGGGGGCTCTTGGCTACACCTTC. Translated, it gives CASSLGGQGALGYTF. V is TRBV28 and J is TRBJ1-2; 12 nucleotides align to TRBD1. The CDR3 is 15 amino acids. Germline-derived CDR1 and CDR2 are MDHEN and SYDVKM. Trimming cost V 2 bases and J 7 bases; bases outside gene matches: 5.

The V call is TRBV7-2, the J call TRBJ2-4, with TRBD1 matching 9 bases. The CDR3 totals 14 residues. J was trimmed by 7 bases and V by 1 base; bases with no gene match: 2. Per the germline V gene, CDR1 is SGHTA and CDR2 is FQGNSA. Written as DNA, the CDR3 is TGTGCCAGCAGCTTAGGGGGACAGGGCAACATTCAGTACTTC. Amino acid sequence: CASSLGGQGNIQYF.

This sequence joins TRBV10-3 and TRBJ2-7; possibly TRBD1 for D (6 bases). The CDR3 sequence is 13 residues long. V lost 3 bases and J 5 bases, leaving 11 bases between the germline ends. Looked up from germline, CDR1 is ENHRY and CDR2 is SYGVKD. CDR3 region: CAISDEGEDEQYF. CDR3 DNA sequence: TGTGCCATCAGTGACGAGGGGGAAGACGAGCAGTACTTC.

The DNA of the CDR3 is TGTGCCTGGAGTCTCCAGGGCGACTACGAGCAGTACTTC. This encodes CAWSLQGDYEQYF. The J gene is TRBJ2-7, the V gene TRBV30; possible D gene TRBD1, 5 bases. CDR3 length equals 13 residues. Germline values: CDR1 GTSNPN, CDR2 SVGIG (reference sequence). V was cut by 2 bases and J by 3 bases, with 11 bases left in between. Complete variable domain (other parts from reference TRBV30 and TRBJ2-7): SQTIHQWPATLVQPVGSPLSLECTVEGTSNPNLYWYRQAAGRGLQLLFYSVGIGQISSEVPQNLSASRPQDRQFILSSKKLLLSDSGFYLCAWSLQGDYEQYFGPGTRLTVT.

This chain links TRBV4-1 with TRBJ2-7, with unresolved D. There are 14 residues in the CDR3. V was clipped by 2 bases and J by 3 bases, with 11 bases between them. Germline CDR1 and CDR2: MGHRA and YSYEKL. The chain's CDR3 is CASSQNSGYYEQYF. The CDR3 DNA reads as TGCGCCAGCAGCCAAAATTCGGGTTACTACGAGCAGTACTTC.

The chain uses TRBV4-2 and TRBJ2-3; 8 bases are shared with TRBD2. The CDR3 has 16 amino acids. Trimming cost V 1 base and J 2 bases; bases outside gene matches: 5. Germline loops: CDR1 LGHNA, CDR2 YNFKEQ. This chain's CDR3 is CASSQAPGGPTDTQYF. The CDR3 DNA reads as TGTGCCAGCAGCCAAGCCCCGGGAGGGCCCACAGATACGCAGTATTTT.

The chain carries TRBV4-3 and TRBJ2-1; the D gene is possibly TRBD2 (5 bases). V was pared by 1 base and J by 0 bases, with 16 bases between. The CDR3 totals 18 residues. The germline CDR1 and CDR2 sequences are LGHNA and YSLEER. As DNA, the CDR3 is TGCGCCAGCAGCCAAGGAGCAGTGGGGAGCAGCTCCTACAATGAGCAGTTCTTC. It encodes CASSQGAVGSSSYNEQFF.

The chain employs TRBV27 and TRBJ2-7; D unclear. Germline CDR1 reads MNHEY; CDR2 reads SMNVEV (reference sequence). This CDR3 spans 13 amino acids. Between the trimmed V and J ends, which lost 5 bases and 0 bases, there was a span of 8 bases. The CDR3 DNA follows: TGTGCCAGCAGTCCTCACAGCTCCTACGAGCAGTACTTC. Protein product: CASSPHSSYEQYF.

The chain has TRBV14 and TRBJ1-4; D is perhaps TRBD1 (5 bases). The CDR3 has 14 amino acids. Germline V lookup: CDR1 SGHDN, CDR2 FVKESK. Trimming removed 3 bases at V and 4 bases at J, with 9 bases between. The CDR3 nucleotides are TGTGCCAGCAGCCATGGCAGGGTTAATGAAAAACTGTTTTTT. This translates into CASSHGRVNEKLFF.

The chain carries TRBV18 and TRBJ2-2, with 10 bases matching TRBD1. CDR3 length: 15 residues. The V segment lost 4 bases and the J segment 7 bases; nucleotides outside the gene matches: 6. Germline values: CDR1 KGHSH, CDR2 LQKENI. CDR3 residues: CASSQRQGANGELFF. The CDR3 bases are TGTGCCAGCTCACAGAGACAGGGGGCGAACGGGGAGCTGTTTTTT. The full variable domain, its missing parts supplied by reference TRBV18 and TRBJ2-2, is NAGVMQNPRHLVRRRGQEARLRCSPMKGHSHVYWYRQLPEEGLKFMVYLQKENIIDESGMPKERFSAEFPKEGPSILRIQQVVRGDSAAYFCASSQRQGANGELFFGEGSRLTVL.

This chain links TRBV2 with TRBJ1-6, with TRBD1 matching over 10 bases. Germline-derived CDR1 and CDR2 are SNHLY and FYNNEI. Losses at the gene ends were 3 bases for V and 8 bases for J; bases not matched to a gene: 7. This CDR3 is 16 amino acids long. Here the CDR3 reads CASSEEGQGLHSPLHF. The CDR3 region has the DNA TGTGCCAGCAGTGAGGAGGGACAGGGGTTACATTCACCCCTCCACTTT. The whole variable domain, remainder taken from reference TRBV2 and TRBJ1-6, is EPEVTQTPSHQVTQMGQEVILRCVPISNHLYFYWYRQILGQKVEFLVSFYNNEISEKSEIFDDQFSVERPDGSNFTLKIRSTKLEDSAMYFCASSEEGQGLHSPLHFGNGTRLTVT.

This clone was picked up a small number of times. The V and J genes are TRBV2 and TRBJ2-6; 10 bases align to TRBD1. The CDR3 runs 17 residues. Trimming cost V 6 bases and J 1 base; bases outside gene matches: 6. Germline assignment: CDR1 SNHLY and CDR2 FYNNEI. The CDR3 loop reads CASRDRGRRSGANVLTF. The CDR3 region has the DNA TGTGCCAGCAGAGACAGGGGGCGAAGGTCTGGGGCCAACGTCCTGACTTTC.

The rearrangement uses TRBV4-3 and TRBJ2-1; 11 nucleotides align to TRBD2. V trimming: 0 bases; J trimming: 10 bases; junction bases outside the gene matches: 2. CDR3 size: 14 residues. Per the germline V gene, CDR1 is LGHNA and CDR2 is YSLEER. The CDR3 DNA reads TGCGCCAGCAGCCAAGACAGACTAGCGGGGGAGCAGTTCTTC. Residues: CASSQDRLAGEQFF.

The rearrangement links TRBV11-3 to TRBJ2-4; 7 bases map to TRBD2. Germline CDR1 and CDR2: SGHNT and YENEEA. Trimming cost V 5 bases and J 7 bases; bases outside gene matches: 2. The length of the CDR3 is 12 residues. CDR3 protein: CASSPGGNIQYF. The CDR3 DNA follows: TGTGCCAGCAGCCCCGGGGGGAACATTCAGTACTTC.

V is TRBV6-1 and J is TRBJ1-4; D unclear. CDR3 length: 14 amino acids. The V and J ends lost 3 bases and 2 bases respectively, with 7 bases between them. Germline values: CDR1 MNHNS, CDR2 SASEGT. The CDR3 sequence is CASSDRDTNEKLFF. The CDR3 nucleotides read TGTGCCAGCAGTGATCGGGATACTAATGAAAAACTGTTTTTT.